A selection of T cell receptor beta chains follows, all from one sample in a study of cytomegalovirus exposure and HLA in healthy donors. Profiled with immunoSEQ multiplex PCR; TCRdb holds only in-frame clones, not every one. The table lists around 110,000 clones, over 60% of them singletons, with roughly 6% in the top ten. The sequencing sample was made of PBMCs. The receptors were sampled from a woman between 45 and 65 years old in good health and CMV-seropositive. The CDR3 runs from the conserved cysteine through the conserved F or W. D genes are given only for firm matches. Size is stated for part of the rows, as once, few or many counts, or as a class when the clone is expanded.

size: .
V: TRBV5-1
J: TRBJ1-1
D: TRBD1
DNA: TGCGCCAGCAGCTCACAGGGGGGTGGTTACACTGAAGCTTTCTTT
CDR3: CASSSQGGGYTEAFF

size: .
V: TRBV4-1
J: TRBJ2-1
D: TRBD2
DNA: TGCGCCAGCAGCCTGGTCCTAGCGGGGGGGCCGAATGATGAGCAGTTCTTC
CDR3: CASSLVLAGGPNDEQFF

size: .
V: TRBV5-1
J: TRBJ2-7
D: .
DNA: TGCGCCAGCAGCCCACTGCCAGGGCTAGGGGAGCAGTACTTC
CDR3: CASSPLPGLGEQYF

size: .
V: TRBV23-1
J: TRBJ2-7
D: TRBD1
DNA: TGCGCCAGCAGCCCTGATACAGGGGGCCTCTCCTACGAGCAGTACTTC
CDR3: CASSPDTGGLSYEQYF

size: .
V: TRBV5-4
J: TRBJ2-7
D: TRBD2
DNA: TGTGCCAGCAGTCGGGGGGGGACGGTTTCCTACGAGCAGTACTTC
CDR3: CASSRGGTVSYEQYF

size: .
V: TRBV9
J: TRBJ1-4
D: .
DNA: TGTGCCAGCAGCGTAGAGTGGCAAAATGAAAAACTGTTTTTT
CDR3: CASSVEWQNEKLFF

size: .
V: TRBV29-1
J: TRBJ1-2
D: TRBD1
DNA: TGCAGCGTTGACAGGGGGTCAAACTATGGCTACACCTTC
CDR3: CSVDRGSNYGYTF

size: .
V: TRBV9
J: TRBJ1-2
D: .
DNA: TGTGCCAGCAGCCCCCACCTTCGGGGTGAGACGGATGGCTACACCTTC
CDR3: CASSPHLRGETDGYTF

size: .
V: TRBV2
J: TRBJ1-4
D: TRBD1
DNA: TGTGCCAGCAGCGCCGAGGACAGGGCTAATGAAAAACTGTTTTTT
CDR3: CASSAEDRANEKLFF

size: .
V: TRBV27
J: TRBJ2-1
D: TRBD2
DNA: TGTGCCAGCAGGGGCCCCGGACTAGCCTACAATGAGCAGTTCTTC
CDR3: CASRGPGLAYNEQFF

size: .
V: TRBV9
J: TRBJ1-1
D: .
DNA: TGTGCCAGCAGCGTAGTAGCCTCGGGGTTATCTGAAGCTTTCTTT
CDR3: CASSVVASGLSEAFF

size: .
V: TRBV5-1
J: TRBJ2-2
D: TRBD1
DNA: TGCGCCAGCAGCCATTTCTCACCGGGACAGGTCCCGGGGGCCGGGGAGCTGTTTTTT
CDR3: CASSHFSPGQVPGAGELFF

size: .
V: TRBV18
J: TRBJ2-7
D: TRBD2
DNA: TGTGCCAGCTCACCACCCAGCGGGGGGAAGGCCTACGAGCAGTACTTC
CDR3: CASSPPSGGKAYEQYF

size: .
V: TRBV6-4
J: TRBJ2-2
D: TRBD1
DNA: TGTGCCAGCATGATGGGACAGCACACCGGGGAGCTGTTTTTT
CDR3: CASMMGQHTGELFF

size: once
V: TRBV5-1
J: TRBJ2-7
D: .
DNA: TGCGCCAGCAGCTTGGTCGTAGTTAGCAGAGCCTCTGAGCAGTACTTC
CDR3: CASSLVVVSRASEQYF

size: .
V: TRBV28
J: TRBJ2-5
D: TRBD1
DNA: TGTGCCAGCAGTCCCCATCTCGGGACAGGGGGCCGGGAGACCCAGTACTTC
CDR3: CASSPHLGTGGRETQYF

size: once
V: TRBV19
J: TRBJ2-3
D: .
DNA: TGTGCCAGTAGACCGACTAGGAGACCCACAGATACGCAGTATTTT
CDR3: CASRPTRRPTDTQYF

size: .
V: TRBV19
J: TRBJ2-7
D: .
DNA: TGTGCCAGTAGTACTACAGGGTCCCCCACCTACGAGCAGTACTTC
CDR3: CASSTTGSPTYEQYF

size: .
V: TRBV30
J: TRBJ1-1
D: .
DNA: TGTGCCTGGAGCTCCCTTCGGGGGTGGAACACTGAAGCTTTCTTT
CDR3: CAWSSLRGWNTEAFF

size: .
V: TRBV5-1
J: TRBJ2-5
D: .
DNA: TGCGCCAGCAGCCTAGGGGGGGCACCGTACCAAGAGACCCAGTACTTC
CDR3: CASSLGGAPYQETQYF

size: .
V: TRBV19
J: TRBJ2-1
D: TRBD1
DNA: TGTGCCAGTAGTATAGCCGGACAGGGGGCGCGGAATGAGCAGTTCTTC
CDR3: CASSIAGQGARNEQFF

size: once
V: TRBV5-1
J: TRBJ2-3
D: TRBD2
DNA: TGCGCCAGCAGCTTGGGGACTAGCGCTAGCACAGATACGCAGTATTTT
CDR3: CASSLGTSASTDTQYF

size: .
V: TRBV6-5
J: TRBJ2-7
D: .
DNA: TGTGCCAGCAGTTACTCCTTGAGGATCTCCTACGAGCAGTACTTC
CDR3: CASSYSLRISYEQYF

size: .
V: TRBV7-9
J: TRBJ2-5
D: .
DNA: TGTTCCAGCAGCTTAGGCCCTAGCGCACAAGAGACCCAGTACTTC
CDR3: CSSSLGPSAQETQYF

size: .
V: TRBV5-6
J: TRBJ2-7
D: .
DNA: TGTGCCAGCAGCGCGGGACAGACCTACTACGAGCAGTACTTC
CDR3: CASSAGQTYYEQYF

size: .
V: TRBV5-1
J: TRBJ1-1
D: TRBD1
DNA: TGCGCCAGCAGCTGGGGACAGGGTGACACTGAAGCTTTCTTT
CDR3: CASSWGQGDTEAFF

size: .
V: TRBV5-1
J: TRBJ1-4
D: .
DNA: TGCGCCAGCAGCTTTGGGGGCACTAATGAAAAACTGTTTTTT
CDR3: CASSFGGTNEKLFF

size: .
V: TRBV28
J: TRBJ1-1
D: .
DNA: TGTGCCAGCAGAGCTCCGACTGAAGCTTTCTTT
CDR3: CASRAPTEAFF

size: .
V: TRBV6-5
J: TRBJ1-6
D: TRBD1
DNA: TGTGCCAGCAGTTACACGAGAGGACAGGATTCACCCCTCCACTTT
CDR3: CASSYTRGQDSPLHF

size: .
V: TRBV29-1
J: TRBJ2-5
D: TRBD2
DNA: TGCAGCGCCGCCGGGGGCAAGGGGCTAGCGGGGTTGGAGACCCAGTACTTC
CDR3: CSAAGGKGLAGLETQYF

size: .
V: TRBV19
J: TRBJ2-2
D: .
DNA: TGTGCCAGTAGTATGAACACCTACACCGGGGAGCTGTTTTTT
CDR3: CASSMNTYTGELFF

size: .
V: TRBV6-5
J: TRBJ1-1
D: .
DNA: TGTGCCAGCAGTTACGGCGGCAGGGAATCTGAAGCTTTCTTT
CDR3: CASSYGGRESEAFF

size: .
V: TRBV30
J: TRBJ1-6
D: .
DNA: TGTGCCTGGAGTCGCCAAGGGGATTCACCCCTCCACTTT
CDR3: CAWSRQGDSPLHF

size: .
V: TRBV2
J: TRBJ2-7
D: .
DNA: TGTGCCAGCAGTGAGGACTACGAGCAGTACTTC
CDR3: CASSEDYEQYF

size: .
V: TRBV27
J: TRBJ1-1
D: TRBD1
DNA: TGTGCCAGCAGCCCCAGGGGGCTCGCGGCTGAAGCTTTCTTT
CDR3: CASSPRGLAAEAFF

size: .
V: TRBV6-1
J: TRBJ2-1
D: .
DNA: TGTGCCAGCAGTGACAGGTACAATGAGCAGTTCTTC
CDR3: CASSDRYNEQFF

size: .
V: TRBV15
J: TRBJ2-3
D: TRBD1
DNA: TGTGCCACCAGCAGAGATCGAGGGGGCGGATCAGATACGCAGTATTTT
CDR3: CATSRDRGGGSDTQYF

size: .
V: TRBV28
J: TRBJ2-7
D: .
DNA: TGTGCCAGCAGTTTTCACAGGAGCTCCTACGAGCAGTACTTC
CDR3: CASSFHRSSYEQYF

size: many
V: TRBV6-1
J: TRBJ2-1
D: .
DNA: TGTGCCAGCAGTGTTCTGCAGAATGAGCAGTTCTTC
CDR3: CASSVLQNEQFF

size: few
V: TRBV4-3
J: TRBJ2-3
D: .
DNA: TGCGCCAGCAGCCAAGATAGCGGCACAGATACGCAGTATTTT
CDR3: CASSQDSGTDTQYF

size: .
V: TRBV18
J: TRBJ1-1
D: .
DNA: TGTGCCAGCTCACCACAGGGGGGGGGTGCAAACACTGAAGCTTTCTTT
CDR3: CASSPQGGGANTEAFF

size: .
V: TRBV7-9
J: TRBJ2-6
D: .
DNA: TGTTCCAGCAGCCCAGGGATCTCTGGGGCCAACGTCCTGACTTTC
CDR3: CSSSPGISGANVLTF

size: once
V: TRBV30
J: TRBJ1-2
D: .
DNA: TGTGCCTGGAGCGCAGACAGTCTCGTCTATGGCTACACCTTC
CDR3: CAWSADSLVYGYTF

size: .
V: TRBV4-2
J: TRBJ2-5
D: TRBD2
DNA: TGTGCCAGCAGCCGGACGTTAGCGGGGGGCACAGAGACCCAGTACTTC
CDR3: CASSRTLAGGTETQYF

size: once
V: TRBV9
J: TRBJ2-3
D: .
DNA: TGTGCCAGCAGCGGTCCCCCCCGGGGTACGCAGTATTTT
CDR3: CASSGPPRGTQYF

size: .
V: TRBV28
J: TRBJ1-2
D: .
DNA: TGTGCCAGCAGTTTATCGCTCCGGGGCTATGGCTACACCTTC
CDR3: CASSLSLRGYGYTF

size: few
V: TRBV30
J: TRBJ1-4
D: .
DNA: TGTGCCTGGAGGGGTAACAGGGAAAAACTGTTTTTT
CDR3: CAWRGNREKLFF

size: few
V: TRBV28
J: TRBJ2-2
D: .
DNA: TGTGCCAGCAGTCTGCTATCGAACACCGGGGAGCTGTTTTTT
CDR3: CASSLLSNTGELFF

size: .
V: TRBV2
J: TRBJ2-2
D: .
DNA: TGTGCCAGTAAAGAGACTATGAAAGTGGCGGTTGGGGAGCTGTTTTTT
CDR3: CASKETMKVAVGELFF

size: few
V: TRBV5-6
J: TRBJ1-1
D: .
DNA: TGTGCCAGCAGCGGGGGGACCGTCCTTCGGATGAACACTGAAGCTTTCTTT
CDR3: CASSGGTVLRMNTEAFF

size: .
V: TRBV15
J: TRBJ2-7
D: TRBD1
DNA: TGTGCCACCAGCGGTCGGACAGGAAGAGAGCAGTACTTC
CDR3: CATSGRTGREQYF

size: few
V: TRBV27
J: TRBJ1-3
D: .
DNA: TGTGCCAGCAGCCTGCCCTGCTCAGGGGATTATGGAAACACCATATATTTT
CDR3: CASSLPCSGDYGNTIYF

size: .
V: TRBV19
J: TRBJ2-3
D: TRBD2
DNA: TGTGCCAGTAAGCGGGATGCAGATACGCAGTATTTT
CDR3: CASKRDADTQYF